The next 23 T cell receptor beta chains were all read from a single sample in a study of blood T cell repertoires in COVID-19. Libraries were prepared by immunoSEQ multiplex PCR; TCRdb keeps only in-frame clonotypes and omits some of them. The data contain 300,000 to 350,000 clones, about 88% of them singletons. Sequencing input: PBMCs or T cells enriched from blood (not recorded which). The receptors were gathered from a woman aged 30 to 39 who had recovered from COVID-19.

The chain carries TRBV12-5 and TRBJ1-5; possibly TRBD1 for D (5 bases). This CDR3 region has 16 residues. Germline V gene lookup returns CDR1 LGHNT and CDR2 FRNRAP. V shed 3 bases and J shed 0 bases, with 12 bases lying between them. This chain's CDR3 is CASGFWQGGSNQPQHF. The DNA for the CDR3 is TGTGCTAGTGGTTTTTGGCAGGGTGGTAGCAATCAGCCCCAGCATTTT.

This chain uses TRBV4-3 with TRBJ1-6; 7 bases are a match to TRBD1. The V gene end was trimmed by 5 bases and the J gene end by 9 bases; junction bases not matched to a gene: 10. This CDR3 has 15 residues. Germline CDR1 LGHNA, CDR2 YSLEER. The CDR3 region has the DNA TGCGCCAGCAGCGTTAGCAGGGGGTACGGTTCACCCCTCCACTTT. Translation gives CASSVSRGYGSPLHF.

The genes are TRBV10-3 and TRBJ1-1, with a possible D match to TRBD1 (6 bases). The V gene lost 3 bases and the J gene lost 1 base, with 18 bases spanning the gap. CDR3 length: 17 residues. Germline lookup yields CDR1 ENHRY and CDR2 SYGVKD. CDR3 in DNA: TGTGCCATCAGTGACCGTACAGGGTCAGTGGGGAACACTGAAGCTTTCTTT. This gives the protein CAISDRTGSVGNTEAFF.

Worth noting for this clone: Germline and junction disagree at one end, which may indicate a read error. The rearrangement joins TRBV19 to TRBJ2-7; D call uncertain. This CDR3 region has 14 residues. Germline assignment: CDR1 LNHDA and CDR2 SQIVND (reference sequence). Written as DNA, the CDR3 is TGTGCCAGTAGTATCAGAATTCCCTCCGACGAGCAGTACTTC. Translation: CASSIRIPSDEQYF. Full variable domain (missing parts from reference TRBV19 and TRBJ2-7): DGGITQSPKYLFRKEGQNVTLSCEQNLNHDAMYWYRQDPGQGLRLIYYSQIVNDFQKGDIAEGYSVSREKKESFPLTVTSAQKNPTAFYLCASSIRIPSDEQYFGPGTRLTVT.

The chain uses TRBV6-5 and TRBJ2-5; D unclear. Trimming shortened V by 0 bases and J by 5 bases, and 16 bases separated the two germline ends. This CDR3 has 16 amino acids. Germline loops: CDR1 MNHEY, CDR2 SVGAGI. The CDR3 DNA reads TGTGCCAGCAGTTACTCGCAACTCACGGTACAGGAGACCCAGTACTTC. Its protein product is CASSYSQLTVQETQYF.

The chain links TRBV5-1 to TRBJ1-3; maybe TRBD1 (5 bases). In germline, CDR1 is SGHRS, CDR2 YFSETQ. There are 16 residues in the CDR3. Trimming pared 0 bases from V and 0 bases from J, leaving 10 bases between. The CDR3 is CASSLGGDGSGNTIYF. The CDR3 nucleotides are TGCGCCAGCAGCTTGGGGGGCGACGGCTCTGGAAACACCATATATTTT. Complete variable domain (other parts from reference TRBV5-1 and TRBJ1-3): KAGVTQTPRYLIKTRGQQVTLSCSPISGHRSVSWYQQTPGQGLQFLFEYFSETQRNKGNFPGRFSGRQFSNSRSEMNVSTLELGDSALYLCASSLGGDGSGNTIYFGEGSWLTVV.

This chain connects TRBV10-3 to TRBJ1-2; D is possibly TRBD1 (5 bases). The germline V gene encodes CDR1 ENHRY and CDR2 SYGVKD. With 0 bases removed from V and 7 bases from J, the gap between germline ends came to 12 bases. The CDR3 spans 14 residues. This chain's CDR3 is CAISESGLGPGYTF. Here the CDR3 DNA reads TGTGCCATCAGTGAGTCGGGATTGGGGCCTGGCTACACCTTC.

The CDR3 is CASSFQWTGGANTEAFF. As DNA, the CDR3 is TGTGCCAGCAGTTTCCAGTGGACAGGGGGGGCGAACACTGAAGCTTTCTTT. The chain uses TRBV28 and TRBJ1-1; TRBD1 agrees at 10 bases. This CDR3 is built from 17 residues. V trimming: 3 bases; J trimming: 1 base; junction bases outside the gene matches: 8. Per germline, CDR1 MDHEN and CDR2 SYDVKM.

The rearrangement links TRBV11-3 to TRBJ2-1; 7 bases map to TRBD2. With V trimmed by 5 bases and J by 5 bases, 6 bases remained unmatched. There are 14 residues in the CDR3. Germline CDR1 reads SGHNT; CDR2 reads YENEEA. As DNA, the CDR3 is TGTGCCAGCAGCGTTAGACTAGCAGACAATGAGCAGTTCTTC. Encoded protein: CASSVRLADNEQFF.

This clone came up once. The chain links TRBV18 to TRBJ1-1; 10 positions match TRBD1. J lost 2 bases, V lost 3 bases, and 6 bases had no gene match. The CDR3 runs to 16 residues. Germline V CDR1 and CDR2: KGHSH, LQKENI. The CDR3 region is CASSPYRDRGNTEAFF. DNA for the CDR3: TGTGCCAGCTCACCCTACCGGGACAGGGGAAACACTGAAGCTTTCTTT.

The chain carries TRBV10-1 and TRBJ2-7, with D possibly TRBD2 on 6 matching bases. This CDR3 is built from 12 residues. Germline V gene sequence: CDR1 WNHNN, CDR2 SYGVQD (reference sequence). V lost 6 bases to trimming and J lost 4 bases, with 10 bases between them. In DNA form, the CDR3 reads TGCGCCAGCAGCCCCGGGGGATACGAGCAGTACTTC. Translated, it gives CASSPGGYEQYF.

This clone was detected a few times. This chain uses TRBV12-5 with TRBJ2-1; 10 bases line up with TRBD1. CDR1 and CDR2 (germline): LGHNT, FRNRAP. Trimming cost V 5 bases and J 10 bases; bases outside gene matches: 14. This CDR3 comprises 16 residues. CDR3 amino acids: CASGPTGTGAQGEQFF. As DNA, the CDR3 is TGTGCTAGTGGTCCTACCGGGACAGGGGCCCAAGGGGAGCAGTTCTTC.

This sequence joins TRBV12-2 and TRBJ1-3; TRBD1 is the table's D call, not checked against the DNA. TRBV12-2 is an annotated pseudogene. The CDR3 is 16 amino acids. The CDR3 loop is CASRWTTTGEGNTIYF. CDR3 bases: TGTGCAAGTCGCTGGACCACGACAGGGGAGGGAAACACCATATATTTT.

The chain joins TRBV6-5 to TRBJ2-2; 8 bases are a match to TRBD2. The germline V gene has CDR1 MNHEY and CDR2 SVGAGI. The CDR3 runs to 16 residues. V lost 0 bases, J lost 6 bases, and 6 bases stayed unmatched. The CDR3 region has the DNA TGTGCCAGCAGTTACTCCCACGGGGGGGCGGCCGGGGAGCTGTTTTTT. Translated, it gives CASSYSHGGAAGELFF.

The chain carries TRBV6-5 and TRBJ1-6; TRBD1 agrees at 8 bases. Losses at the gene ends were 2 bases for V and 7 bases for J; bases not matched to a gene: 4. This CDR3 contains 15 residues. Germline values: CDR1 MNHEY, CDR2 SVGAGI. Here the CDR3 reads CASSYGPGGNSPLHF. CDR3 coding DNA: TGTGCCAGCAGTTACGGGCCAGGGGGCAATTCACCCCTCCACTTT.

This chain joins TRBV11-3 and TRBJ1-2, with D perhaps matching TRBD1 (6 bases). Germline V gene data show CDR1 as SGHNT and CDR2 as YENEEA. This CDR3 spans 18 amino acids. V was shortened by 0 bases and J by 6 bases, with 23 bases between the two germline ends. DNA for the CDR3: TGTGCCAGCAGCTTAGATACCCGTGGGAGGGGAAAGGGGGATGGCTACACCTTC. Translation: CASSLDTRGRGKGDGYTF.

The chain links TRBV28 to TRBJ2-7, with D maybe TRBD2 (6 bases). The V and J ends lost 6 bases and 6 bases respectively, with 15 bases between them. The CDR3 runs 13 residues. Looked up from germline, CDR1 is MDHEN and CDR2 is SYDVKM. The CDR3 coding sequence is TGTGCCAGCAGGGGGGGACTCCTCAGCGAGCAGTACTTC. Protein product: CASRGGLLSEQYF.

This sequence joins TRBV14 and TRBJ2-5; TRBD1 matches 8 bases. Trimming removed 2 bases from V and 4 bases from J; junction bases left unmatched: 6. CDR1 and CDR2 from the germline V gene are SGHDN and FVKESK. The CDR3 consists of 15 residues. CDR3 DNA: TGTGCCAGCAGCCAAAGGACAGGGATGGCAGAGACCCAGTACTTC. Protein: CASSQRTGMAETQYF.

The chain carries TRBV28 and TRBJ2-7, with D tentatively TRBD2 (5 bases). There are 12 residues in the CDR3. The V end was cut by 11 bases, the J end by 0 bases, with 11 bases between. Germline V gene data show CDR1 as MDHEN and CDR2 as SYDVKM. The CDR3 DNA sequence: TGTGCCGTTGCGGGCCGCTCCTACGAGCAGTACTTC. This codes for CAVAGRSYEQYF.

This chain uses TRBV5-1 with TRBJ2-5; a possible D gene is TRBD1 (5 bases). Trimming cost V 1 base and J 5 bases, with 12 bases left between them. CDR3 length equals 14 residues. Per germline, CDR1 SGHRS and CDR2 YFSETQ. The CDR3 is CASSLYRGTETQYF. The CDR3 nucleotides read TGCGCCAGCAGCTTGTATAGGGGCACGGAGACCCAGTACTTC.

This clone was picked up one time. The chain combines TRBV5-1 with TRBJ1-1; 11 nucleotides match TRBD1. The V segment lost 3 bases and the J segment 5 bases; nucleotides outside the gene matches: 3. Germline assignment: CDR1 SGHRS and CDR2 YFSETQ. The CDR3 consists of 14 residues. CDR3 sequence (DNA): TGCGCCAGCAGCTGGGGACAGGGGGAGACTGAAGCTTTCTTT. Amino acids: CASSWGQGETEAFF.

The CDR3 DNA reads TGTGCCAGCTCTCCCGATGGGGGCGCCTACGAGCAGTACTTC. Protein product: CASSPDGGAYEQYF. This sequence joins TRBV18 and TRBJ2-7, with a tentative D call TRBD1 (6 bases). The V and J ends lost 6 bases and 2 bases respectively, with 14 bases between them. Germline V lookup: CDR1 KGHSH, CDR2 LQKENI. The CDR3 covers 14 residues.

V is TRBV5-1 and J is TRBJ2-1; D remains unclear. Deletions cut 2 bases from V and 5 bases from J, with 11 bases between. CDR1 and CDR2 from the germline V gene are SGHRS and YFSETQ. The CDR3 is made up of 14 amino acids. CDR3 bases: TGCGCCAGCAGCTTTAGTAGATCGGACAATGAGCAGTTCTTC. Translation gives CASSFSRSDNEQFF. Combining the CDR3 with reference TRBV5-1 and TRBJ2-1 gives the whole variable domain KAGVTQTPRYLIKTRGQQVTLSCSPISGHRSVSWYQQTPGQGLQFLFEYFSETQRNKGNFPGRFSGRQFSNSRSEMNVSTLELGDSALYLCASSFSRSDNEQFFGPGTRLTVL.